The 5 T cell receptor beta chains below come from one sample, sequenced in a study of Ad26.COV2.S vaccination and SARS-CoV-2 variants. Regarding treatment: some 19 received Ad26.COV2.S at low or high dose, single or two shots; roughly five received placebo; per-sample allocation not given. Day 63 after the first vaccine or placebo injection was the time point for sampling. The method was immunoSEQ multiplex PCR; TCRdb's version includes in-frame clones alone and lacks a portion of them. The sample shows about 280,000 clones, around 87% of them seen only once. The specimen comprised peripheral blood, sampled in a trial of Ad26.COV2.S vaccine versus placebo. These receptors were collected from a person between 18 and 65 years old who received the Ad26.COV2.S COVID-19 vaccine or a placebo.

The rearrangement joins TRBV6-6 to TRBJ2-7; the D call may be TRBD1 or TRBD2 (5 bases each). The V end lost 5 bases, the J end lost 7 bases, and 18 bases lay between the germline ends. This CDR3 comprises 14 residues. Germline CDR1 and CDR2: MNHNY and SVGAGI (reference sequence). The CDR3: CASSPGTPVGEQYF. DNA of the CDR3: TGTGCCAGCAGTCCCGGGACCCCAGTTGGGGAGCAGTACTTC.

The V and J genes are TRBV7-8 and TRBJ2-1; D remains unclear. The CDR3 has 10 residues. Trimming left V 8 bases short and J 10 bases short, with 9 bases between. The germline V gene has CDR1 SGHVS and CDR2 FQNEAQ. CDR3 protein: CASGATEQFF. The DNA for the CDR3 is TGTGCCAGCGGAGCGACCGAGCAGTTCTTC.

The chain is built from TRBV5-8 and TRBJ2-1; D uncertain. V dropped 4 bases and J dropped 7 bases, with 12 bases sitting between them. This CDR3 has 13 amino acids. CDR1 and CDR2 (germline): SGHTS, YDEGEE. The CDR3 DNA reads TGTGCCAGCAGCCGAAGGGCCCAAAATGAGCAGTTCTTC. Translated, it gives CASSRRAQNEQFF. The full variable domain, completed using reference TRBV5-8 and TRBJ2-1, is EAGVTQSPTHLIKTRGQQATLRCSPISGHTSVYWYQQALGLGLQFLLWYDEGEERNRGNFPPRFSGRQFPNYSSELNVNALELEDSALYLCASSRRAQNEQFFGPGTRLTVL.

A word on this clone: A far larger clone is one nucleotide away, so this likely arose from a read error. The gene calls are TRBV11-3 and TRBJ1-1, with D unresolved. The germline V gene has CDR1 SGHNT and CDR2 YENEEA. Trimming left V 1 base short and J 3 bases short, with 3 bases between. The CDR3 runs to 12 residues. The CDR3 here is CASSLGDTEAFF. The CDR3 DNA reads TGTGCCAGCAGCTTAGGGGACACTGAAGCTTTCTTT.

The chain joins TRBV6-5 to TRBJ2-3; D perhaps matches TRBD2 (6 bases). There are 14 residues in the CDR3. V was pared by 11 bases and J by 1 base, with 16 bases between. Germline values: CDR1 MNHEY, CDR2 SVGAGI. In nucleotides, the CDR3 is TGTGCCTACGAGGAGGGCCACCGCACAGATACGCAGTATTTT. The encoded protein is CAYEEGHRTDTQYF.